The 20 T cell receptor beta chains listed next were all sequenced from one sample in a study of tumor-infiltrating lymphocytes in localized non-small cell lung cancer. Here immunoSEQ multiplex PCR was the method, and the copy in TCRdb shows in-frame clones only, minus some. The data show approximately 15,000 clones, with approximately 80% seen just once and approximately 10% held by the top ten. The sequenced material came from uninvolved lung tissue not adjacent to the tumor. The receptors were gathered from a human donor with non-small cell lung cancer.

This chain uses TRBV6-6 with TRBJ2-6; D gene unclear. CDR3 length: 15 amino acids. Germline V gives CDR1 MNHNY, CDR2 SVGAGI (reference sequence). The ends were cut back, 2 bases at V and 2 bases at J, with 7 bases in the middle. CDR3 residues: CASSYGVAGANVLTF. The CDR3 nucleotides are TGTGCCAGCAGTTACGGGGTTGCTGGGGCCAACGTCCTGACTTTC.

This clone was seen a handful of times. The rearrangement links TRBV5-4 to TRBJ1-5; the match to TRBD1 covers 7 bases. Germline CDR1 is SGHNT and CDR2 is YYREEE (reference sequence). The CDR3 loop spans 13 amino acids. CDR3 protein: CAAGQGGGQPQHF. The CDR3 nucleotides are TGTGCTGCAGGGCAGGGGGGCGGGCAGCCCCAGCATTTT.

The chain links TRBV5-1 to TRBJ1-5; perhaps TRBD1 as D (6 bases). This CDR3 is built from 15 residues. Between the trimmed V and J ends, which lost 4 bases and 3 bases, there was a span of 14 bases. The germline V gene has CDR1 SGHRS and CDR2 YFSETQ. The CDR3 here is CASSQDGQPNQPQHF. The CDR3 DNA follows: TGCGCCAGCAGCCAGGATGGACAGCCCAATCAGCCCCAGCATTTT.

This clone was observed a single time. This rearrangement joins TRBV9 to TRBJ2-7; the match to TRBD2 covers 10 bases. CDR3 length equals 19 residues. Germline assignment: CDR1 SGDLS and CDR2 YYNGEE. The V segment lost 3 bases and the J segment 7 bases; nucleotides outside the gene matches: 22. Here the CDR3 reads CASSDQGLATYPPAQEQYF. CDR3 DNA: TGTGCCAGCAGCGACCAGGGACTAGCGACATATCCACCGGCCCAGGAGCAGTACTTC.

The chain recombines TRBV4-1 with TRBJ2-3, with D perhaps assigned TRBD1 or TRBD2 (5 bases each). V was pared by 6 bases and J by 5 bases, with 18 bases between. Germline CDR1 reads MGHRA; CDR2 reads YSYEKL. The CDR3 spans 15 residues. CDR3 bases: TGCGCCAGCAGTCCCGGGGCGGAGAGGGGAGATACGCAGTATTTT. It specifies CASSPGAERGDTQYF.

In this sample, this clone turned up once. This sequence joins TRBV6-1 and TRBJ2-1, with 7 nucleotides matching TRBD2. V trimming: 0 bases; J trimming: 8 bases; junction bases outside the gene matches: 10. The CDR3 spans 16 residues. Germline V CDR1 and CDR2: MNHNS, SASEGT. In nucleotides, the CDR3 is TGTGCCAGCAGTGAAGCGCTGGGAGGGCTTAGGGATGAGCAGTTCTTC. It codes for CASSEALGGLRDEQFF.

V is TRBV14 and J is TRBJ2-3; D unclear. The V gene's germline CDR1 is SGHDN and CDR2 FVKESK. This CDR3 has 13 amino acids. Trimming took off 3 bases at V and 6 bases at J, with 10 bases between the two ends. This CDR3 reads CASSQLRSDTQYF. The CDR3 region has the DNA TGTGCCAGCAGCCAGCTTCGATCGGATACGCAGTATTTT.

Turning to this clone: In the same sample, other DNA sequences code for this CDR3. V and J are TRBV5-4 and TRBJ1-2; weak D call: TRBD1 (5 bases). The germline V and J ends were trimmed by 0 bases and 4 bases, with 10 bases remaining between them. This CDR3 region has 14 residues. The germline V gene has CDR1 SGHNT and CDR2 YYREEE (reference sequence). The CDR3 loop is CASSLDQGVYGYTF. As DNA, the CDR3 is TGTGCCAGCAGCTTGGACCAGGGCGTCTATGGCTACACCTTC.

The rearrangement links TRBV19 to TRBJ1-1, with TRBD1 as a possible D gene (6 bases). V dropped 3 bases and J dropped 6 bases, with 14 bases sitting between them. The length of the CDR3 is 14 residues. Germline V lookup: CDR1 LNHDA, CDR2 SQIVND (reference sequence). Here the CDR3 DNA reads TGTGCCAGTAGTATCGCAACAGGGTACCCTGAAGCTTTCTTT. It yields the protein CASSIATGYPEAFF.

This clone was detected a few times. The chain has TRBV5-5 and TRBJ2-5, with D hard to call. Germline CDR1 reads SGHKS; CDR2 reads YYEKEE (reference sequence). This CDR3 is 12 amino acids long. The V and J ends lost 4 bases and 5 bases respectively, with 9 bases between them. CDR3 DNA: TGTGCCAGCAGCCTCTTTAGGGAGACCCAGTACTTC. Residues: CASSLFRETQYF.

The chain carries TRBV6-1 and TRBJ1-5; 8 positions agree with TRBD1. This CDR3 region has 15 residues. Germline assignment: CDR1 MNHNS and CDR2 SASEGT. V shed 5 bases and J 3 bases; nucleotides not matched to a gene: 6. CDR3 nucleotide sequence: TGTGCCAGCAGTAGAGGACAGGGCAACAATCAGCCCCAGCATTTT. Residues: CASSRGQGNNQPQHF.

The rearrangement uses TRBV19 and TRBJ1-4, with D unclear. V lost 7 bases to trimming and J lost 5 bases, with 11 bases between them. Germline V gives CDR1 LNHDA, CDR2 SQIVND (reference sequence). This CDR3 spans 13 amino acids. Here the CDR3 reads CASTHGRNEKLFF. The CDR3 bases are TGTGCCAGTACCCATGGACGGAATGAAAAACTGTTTTTT. Combining the CDR3 with reference TRBV19 and TRBJ1-4 gives the whole variable domain DGGITQSPKYLFRKEGQNVTLSCEQNLNHDAMYWYRQDPGQGLRLIYYSQIVNDFQKGDIAEGYSVSREKKESFPLTVTSAQKNPTAFYLCASTHGRNEKLFFGSGTQLSVL.

This sequence joins TRBV6-5 and TRBJ2-3, with D perhaps being TRBD1 or TRBD2 (5 bases each). V gave up 3 bases and J gave up 2 bases, with 15 bases separating them. Per germline, CDR1 MNHEY and CDR2 SVGAGI. This CDR3 spans 16 amino acids. CDR3 sequence reads: CASSYSRDRYTDTQYF. The CDR3 DNA follows: TGTGCCAGCAGTTATTCAAGGGACCGCTACACAGATACGCAGTATTTT.

The rearrangement links TRBV5-4 to TRBJ2-1; D possibly uses TRBD1 or TRBD2 (5 bases each). This CDR3 contains 17 residues. Per the germline V gene, CDR1 is SGHNT and CDR2 is YYREEE (reference sequence). Trimming took 4 bases from V and 0 from J, leaving 17 bases between them. CDR3 bases: TGTGCCAGCAGCCCCGGATGGGGACGGAGCTCCTACAATGAGCAGTTCTTC. It is translated as CASSPGWGRSSYNEQFF. Drawing the rest from reference TRBV5-4 and TRBJ2-1, the complete variable domain is ETGVTQSPTHLIKTRGQQVTLRCSSQSGHNTVSWYQQALGQGPQFIFQYYREEENGRGNFPPRFSGLQFPNYSSELNVNALELDDSALYLCASSPGWGRSSYNEQFFGPGTRLTVL.

The chain uses TRBV5-6 and TRBJ2-7, with D tentatively TRBD2 (5 bases). This CDR3 has 16 residues. From germline, CDR1 is SGHDT and CDR2 YYEEEE. V lost 0 bases to trimming and J lost 3 bases, with 16 bases between them. CDR3 amino acids: CASSLVGLGLHYEQYF. CDR3 DNA sequence: TGTGCCAGCAGCTTGGTCGGATTAGGACTTCACTACGAGCAGTACTTC.

This clone was counted a few times. The chain recombines TRBV9 with TRBJ2-6; D is perhaps TRBD1 (6 bases). There are 14 residues in the CDR3. Trimming pared 4 bases from V and 4 bases from J, leaving 9 bases between. Germline values: CDR1 SGDLS, CDR2 YYNGEE. The CDR3 reads CASSPDSGANVLTF. The DNA of the CDR3 is TGTGCCAGCAGCCCGGACAGCGGGGCCAACGTCCTGACTTTC.

J is TRBJ1-4 and V is TRBV28, with unresolved D. Between the trimmed V and J ends, which lost 4 bases and 7 bases, there was a span of 16 bases. The CDR3 contains 15 residues. Germline V lookup: CDR1 MDHEN, CDR2 SYDVKM. CDR3 amino acids: CASSSPIKSGEKLFF. The CDR3 DNA is TGTGCCAGCAGTTCACCCATTAAGAGCGGTGAAAAACTGTTTTTT.

This chain joins TRBV28 and TRBJ1-2; D gene uncertain. Germline-derived CDR1 and CDR2 are MDHEN and SYDVKM. V shed 3 bases and J shed 3 bases, with 20 bases lying between them. CDR3 length: 17 residues. The CDR3: CASSFTIKGRLDYGYTF. The CDR3 DNA is TGTGCCAGCAGTTTCACAATTAAAGGACGGCTGGACTATGGCTACACCTTC.

This chain uses TRBV2 with TRBJ2-7; 7 nucleotides align to TRBD1. Germline V lookup: CDR1 SNHLY, CDR2 FYNNEI. CDR3 length equals 15 residues. V lost 8 bases, J lost 0 bases, and 10 bases stayed unmatched. The CDR3 protein is CASQGDGLLSYEQYF. The CDR3 DNA sequence: TGTGCCAGCCAGGGGGATGGCCTTCTCTCCTACGAGCAGTACTTC.

J is TRBJ2-1 and V is TRBV9; TRBD2 agrees at 10 bases. This CDR3 has 16 amino acids. The trim removed 4 bases at V and 0 bases at J, leaving 4 bases unmatched. CDR1 and CDR2 (germline): SGDLS, YYNGEE. The CDR3 loop reads CASSLSGRASYNEQFF. DNA for the CDR3: TGTGCCAGCAGCCTCAGCGGGAGGGCCTCCTACAATGAGCAGTTCTTC. Full variable domain (missing parts from reference TRBV9 and TRBJ2-1): DSGVTQTPKHLITATGQRVTLRCSPRSGDLSVYWYQQSLDQGLQFLIQYYNGEERAKGNILERFSAQQFPDLHSELNLSSLELGDSALYFCASSLSGRASYNEQFFGPGTRLTVL.